The rows below give T cell receptor beta chains drawn from one sample of a study of shared clonotypes between healthy human individuals. TCRdb's copy holds only in-frame clones and misses some; the assay was immunoSEQ multiplex PCR. Altogether approximately 590,000 clones are present, roughly 95% being singletons, with the ten largest covering 0.09% to 0.13%. The sample comprised naive CD8+ T cells sorted from blood. Source of these receptors: a woman aged 30 to 39 in good health. CDR3s include the opening cysteine and the closing phenylalanine or tryptophan. A D gene is named only where the DNA matches it firmly. For some rows the clone size is stated as once, few or many, or as a class when expanded; others skip it.

NA,TRBV11-2,TRBJ2-7,NA,TGTGCCAGCAGCCCATCGGACTATTCCTACGAGCAGTACTTC,CASSPSDYSYEQYF
NA,TRBV11-1,TRBJ2-1,TRBD1,TGTGCCAGCAGCGGAACCGGGACAGGGGGCTTCAATGAGCAGTTCTTC,CASSGTGTGGFNEQFF
NA,TRBV5-1,TRBJ2-3,TRBD2,TGCGCCAGCAGCTTGACCCCAGCGGGGTTCACAGATACGCAGTATTTT,CASSLTPAGFTDTQYF
NA,TRBV27,TRBJ2-7,TRBD1,TGTGCCAGCAGTACTCCTTCCGGGACAGGGGGCTACGAGCAGTACTTC,CASSTPSGTGGYEQYF
NA,TRBV19,TRBJ2-2,TRBD2,TGTGCCAGTAGTATCCTAGCGGGAAGGACCGGGGAGCTGTTTTTT,CASSILAGRTGELFF
once,TRBV19,TRBJ2-7,TRBD2,TGTGCCAGTAGTCTAGCGGGAGTCCTCGACGAGCAGTACTTC,CASSLAGVLDEQYF
NA,TRBV7-8,TRBJ1-5,NA,TGTGCCAGCAGCTTAGCGGAGGGGGGCAATCAGCCCCAGCATTTT,CASSLAEGGNQPQHF
NA,TRBV7-9,TRBJ2-7,NA,TGTGCCAGCAGCGCCGACTTGGACGAGCAGTACTTC,CASSADLDEQYF
once,TRBV5-5,TRBJ1-5,NA,TGTGCCAGCAGCTTACTGGATCAGCCCCAGCATTTT,CASSLLDQPQHF
NA,TRBV6-1,TRBJ2-5,TRBD1,TGTGCCAGCAGTGATACAGGGGGCGTCGAGACCCAGTACTTC,CASSDTGGVETQYF